The next 18 T cell receptor beta chains were all read from a single sample in a study of tumor T cells in aggressive B-cell lymphoma. Assay: immunoSEQ multiplex PCR; the TCRdb copy retains only in-frame clones and omits some. The sample includes 6,000 or so clones, around 82% of them seen just once. The sequencing input was tumor tissue. These receptors all stem from an adult with diffuse large B cell lymphoma.

V and J are TRBV4-2 and TRBJ2-7; the D is unclear. The germline V gene has CDR1 LGHNA and CDR2 YNFKEQ. The V and J ends lost 0 bases and 4 bases respectively, with 13 bases between them. This CDR3 is 15 amino acids long. The chain's CDR3 is CASSQDVGPTYEQYF. For the CDR3, the DNA is TGTGCCAGCAGCCAAGATGTTGGGCCAACATACGAGCAGTACTTC.

Regarding this clone: One end of the junction fails to match germline, which may point to a read error. The chain links TRBV29-1 to TRBJ2-1; D possibly corresponds to TRBD2 (6 bases). CDR3 length: 14 residues. Germline V gives CDR1 SQVTM, CDR2 ANQGSEA. CDR3 sequence: CSATRRDGYNEQFF. In DNA form, the CDR3 reads TGCAGCGCCACTCGGCGGGACGGCTACAATGAGCAATTCTTC.

This clone was recorded a few times. The gene calls are TRBV4-1 and TRBJ1-5, with 10 bases identical to TRBD1. Germline CDR1 is MGHRA and CDR2 is YSYEKL. The CDR3 has 14 residues. J gave up 7 bases and V 3 bases, and 3 bases lay outside the gene matches. The CDR3, as DNA: TGCGCCAGCAGCCAGGACAGGGGGGTACAGCCCCAGCATTTT. Translating it yields CASSQDRGVQPQHF.

The V call is TRBV4-3, the J call TRBJ2-2; unclear D gene. CDR3 length: 15 amino acids. Deletions cut 0 bases from V and 6 bases from J, with 11 bases between. Germline V lookup: CDR1 LGHNA, CDR2 YSLEER. This CDR3 reads CASSQDHWASGELFF. CDR3 sequence (DNA): TGCGCCAGCAGCCAAGATCACTGGGCGTCCGGGGAGCTGTTTTTT.

The chain recombines TRBV6-4 with TRBJ2-3; 7 bases agree with TRBD1. CDR1 and CDR2 from the germline V gene are MRHNA and SNTAGT. V dropped 5 bases and J dropped 7; count of bases not matched to a gene: 12. This CDR3 spans 15 amino acids. The CDR3 DNA reads TGTGCCAGCAGTTCCACAGGGGCCCGGGGTAATACGCAGTATTTT. It specifies CASSSTGARGNTQYF.

The chain employs TRBV5-1 and TRBJ2-7; 7 bases agree with TRBD1. The V segment lost 5 bases and the J segment 0 bases; nucleotides outside the gene matches: 11. The CDR3 contains 16 residues. Germline-derived CDR1 and CDR2 are SGHRS and YFSETQ. The CDR3 reads CASRLRTGGSSYEQYF. CDR3 bases: TGCGCCAGCAGACTAAGGACAGGCGGTAGCTCCTACGAGCAGTACTTC.

The chain joins TRBV28 to TRBJ1-5, with 8 bases identical to TRBD1. This CDR3 region has 14 residues. Trimming removed 5 bases from V and 5 bases from J; junction bases left unmatched: 5. The germline V gene has CDR1 MDHEN and CDR2 SYDVKM. This CDR3 is CASSPTGVYQPQHF. CDR3 in DNA: TGTGCCAGCAGTCCGACAGGGGTTTATCAGCCCCAGCATTTT.

The chain is built from TRBV5-1 and TRBJ2-3, with TRBD1 identical over 8 bases. This CDR3 contains 17 residues. V lost 0 bases to trimming and J lost 3 bases; unmatched junction nucleotides: 9. CDR1 and CDR2 from the germline V gene are SGHRS and YFSETQ. In DNA, the CDR3 is TGCGCCAGCAGCTTGGGCCAGGGGGCGTTGGGGACAGATACGCAGTATTTT. Translation: CASSLGQGALGTDTQYF. Filled out from reference TRBV5-1 and TRBJ2-3, the complete variable domain reads KAGVTQTPRYLIKTRGQQVTLSCSPISGHRSVSWYQQTPGQGLQFLFEYFSETQRNKGNFPGRFSGRQFSNSRSEMNVSTLELGDSALYLCASSLGQGALGTDTQYFGPGTRLTVL.

This sequence joins TRBV5-1 and TRBJ2-3; a weak D match, TRBD1 (6 bases). Looked up from germline, CDR1 is SGHRS and CDR2 is YFSETQ. The CDR3 runs to 14 residues. Trimming removed 4 bases at V and 8 bases at J, with 17 bases between. DNA of the CDR3: TGCGCCAGCAGCGGAACATATTCAGGGGCTACGCAGTATTTT. The encoded protein is CASSGTYSGATQYF. Together with reference TRBV5-1 and TRBJ2-3, the CDR3 gives the full variable domain: KAGVTQTPRYLIKTRGQQVTLSCSPISGHRSVSWYQQTPGQGLQFLFEYFSETQRNKGNFPGRFSGRQFSNSRSEMNVSTLELGDSALYLCASSGTYSGATQYFGPGTRLTVL.

This clone showed up just a few times. V is TRBV28 and J is TRBJ2-1, with TRBD2 matching 9 bases. CDR3 length equals 16 residues. The J segment lost 4 bases and the V segment lost 2 bases, leaving 6 bases of the junction unmatched. Germline V gene lookup returns CDR1 MDHEN and CDR2 SYDVKM. This chain's CDR3 is CASSLRASGNYNEQFF. As DNA, the CDR3 is TGTGCCAGCAGTTTAAGGGCTAGCGGGAATTACAATGAGCAGTTCTTC.

The V and J genes are TRBV7-8 and TRBJ1-1; 8 bases fit TRBD1. Germline V gives CDR1 SGHVS, CDR2 FQNEAQ. V shed 5 bases and J 1 base; nucleotides not matched to a gene: 3. The CDR3 runs to 14 residues. CDR3 nucleotide sequence: TGTGCCAGCAGCCTCCAGGGGGCGAACACTGAAGCTTTCTTT. Translation gives CASSLQGANTEAFF.

V usage is TRBV7-9 and J usage is TRBJ2-5; perhaps TRBD2 as D (7 bases). The end of the DNA aligns better with TRBJ2-7, so the J call may be wrong. CDR3 length equals 14 residues. The germline CDR1 and CDR2 sequences are SEHNR and FQNEAQ (reference sequence). For the CDR3, the DNA is TGTGCCAGCAGCCACGGACAGCGGGGTTACGAGCAGTACTTC. This codes for CASSHGQRGYEQYF.

This clone has more than one count but fewer than ten. The chain combines TRBV28 with TRBJ2-2, with D maybe TRBD1 (5 bases). V lost 3 bases, J lost 2 bases, and 19 bases lay in between. This CDR3 has 18 amino acids. CDR1 is MDHEN and CDR2 is SYDVKM in the germline V gene. The CDR3 sequence: CASSFWPNTQGNTGELFF. DNA of the CDR3: TGTGCCAGCAGTTTTTGGCCTAACACCCAGGGAAACACCGGGGAGCTGTTTTTT.

J is TRBJ2-1 and V is TRBV7-9; D is perhaps TRBD1 (6 bases). With 5 bases removed from V and 3 bases from J, the gap between germline ends came to 14 bases. Germline values: CDR1 SEHNR, CDR2 FQNEAQ (reference sequence). The CDR3 runs 15 residues. The chain's CDR3 is CASSPPDSFYNEQFF. The CDR3 bases are TGTGCCAGCAGCCCCCCGGACAGCTTCTACAATGAGCAGTTCTTC.

The chain carries TRBV7-2 and TRBJ2-7, with TRBD2 matching over 15 bases. The CDR3 contains 15 residues. CDR1 is SGHTA, CDR2 FQGNSA, per germline. V shed 5 bases and J 7 bases; nucleotides not matched to a gene: 6. This chain's CDR3 is CASSGLAGGPGEQYF. DNA of the CDR3: TGTGCCAGCAGCGGACTAGCGGGAGGGCCTGGGGAGCAGTACTTC.

J is TRBJ2-5 and V is TRBV27; D remains unclear. The J call is doubtful: the DNA matches TRBJ2-7 better. There are 15 residues in the CDR3. Germline loops: CDR1 MNHEY, CDR2 SMNVEV (reference sequence). CDR3 sequence: CASSSRPLARDEQYF. In nucleotides, the CDR3 is TGTGCCAGCAGTTCCCGCCCCCTGGCTAGAGACGAGCAGTACTTC.

V and J are TRBV7-6 and TRBJ2-7; TRBD2 matches 14 bases. The germline V gene encodes CDR1 SGHVS and CDR2 FNYEAQ. After removal of 7 bases from V and 13 bases from J, the junction contained 12 bases not matched to a gene. The CDR3 loop spans 14 amino acids. CDR3 sequence (DNA): TGTGCCAGCAACAAGGGGGGACTAGCGGGAGAATTCTACTTC. It specifies CASNKGGLAGEFYF.

The J gene is TRBJ1-2, the V gene TRBV27; tentative D call: TRBD1 (6 bases). Trimming removed 4 bases at V and 9 bases at J, with 24 bases between. CDR1 and CDR2 (germline): MNHEY, SMNVEV (reference sequence). CDR3 size: 16 residues. The CDR3, as DNA: TGTGCCAGCAGTTCCAGCAGCTCGGGACATCTGGAAAGCTACACCTTC. The encoded protein is CASSSSSSGHLESYTF.